The 14 T cell receptor beta chains presented below share a single source sample, sequenced in a study of blood T cell repertoires in COVID-19 (dated by TCRdb to about 2020). Receptors were amplified or captured by the immunoSEQ multiplex PCR assay. TCRdb re-hosts the immuneACCESS table, in-frame sequences only. Its copies lack some clones; in the studies checked, an unresolved V gene accounts for under half of them, and the cause for the rest is not known. Present in this sample are 65,000 to 95,000 clones, more than 70% of which were seen just once. Jointly, the top ten make up about 2.9% of the sample. Sequenced sample: peripheral blood. The receptors derive from a man between 65 and 80 years old with active or convalescent COVID-19.

The chain employs TRBV4-1 and TRBJ2-3; a possible D gene is TRBD1 (5 bases). V was trimmed by 0 bases and J by 2 bases, leaving 15 bases between them. Germline V gene lookup returns CDR1 MGHRA and CDR2 YSYEKL. The length of the CDR3 is 17 residues. The CDR3: CASSQDGQGSLTDTQYF. The CDR3 DNA reads TGCGCCAGCAGCCAAGATGGACAAGGGTCCCTCACAGATACGCAGTATTTT.

This chain's CDR3 is CASKLELANEKLFF. The CDR3 DNA is TGTGCCAGCAAGTTGGAGTTGGCTAATGAAAAACTGTTTTTT. The V gene is TRBV6-5, the J gene TRBJ1-4; D unclear. The CDR3 runs to 14 residues. Per germline, CDR1 MNHEY and CDR2 SVGAGI. V was shortened by 7 bases and J by 3 bases, with 12 bases between the two germline ends.

The chain joins TRBV20-1 to TRBJ1-2; TRBD1 might be the D (5 bases). CDR3 length: 11 amino acids. The germline V gene encodes CDR1 DFQATT and CDR2 SNEGSKA (reference sequence). Trimming left V 6 bases short and J 7 bases short, with 12 bases between. DNA of the CDR3: TGCAGTGCCAAAGACAGCTTTGGCTACACCTTC. It specifies CSAKDSFGYTF.

The V gene is TRBV11-2, the J gene TRBJ2-5; the D gene is possibly TRBD1 (7 bases). The V and J ends lost 6 bases and 4 bases respectively, with 15 bases between them. There are 14 residues in the CDR3. CDR1 is SGHAT, CDR2 FQNNGV, per germline. This chain's CDR3 is CASSSSGGPETQYF. The CDR3 region has the DNA TGTGCCAGCAGTTCCTCAGGGGGGCCAGAGACCCAGTACTTC.

This rearrangement joins TRBV5-1 to TRBJ2-7; no definite D call. Germline V gives CDR1 SGHRS, CDR2 YFSETQ. The ends were cut back, 0 bases at V and 0 bases at J, with 7 bases in the middle. CDR3 length: 14 residues. CDR3 sequence (DNA): TGCGCCAGCAGCTTGGGGCCGTCCTCCTACGAGCAGTACTTC. It is translated as CASSLGPSSYEQYF.

This chain uses TRBV7-9 with TRBJ1-4, with D unclear. The CDR3 is made up of 14 amino acids. Per the germline V gene, CDR1 is SEHNR and CDR2 is FQNEAQ (reference sequence). Trimming pared 10 bases from V and 0 bases from J, leaving 12 bases between. CDR3 DNA: TGTGCCATCCAGAAGGAGGCAACTAATGAAAAACTGTTTTTT. It codes for CAIQKEATNEKLFF.

The chain uses TRBV7-3 and TRBJ2-2; the match to TRBD2 covers 12 bases. V gave up 5 bases and J gave up 5 bases; unmatched junction bases: 3. CDR3 length equals 15 residues. Per the germline V gene, CDR1 is SGHTA and CDR2 is FQGTGA. CDR3 sequence (DNA): TGTGCCAGCAGCACTCTAGCGGGAGGGACCGGGGAGCTGTTTTTT. Its translation: CASSTLAGGTGELFF.

V is TRBV27 and J is TRBJ1-5, with D tentatively TRBD1 (6 bases). This CDR3 contains 15 residues. Per the germline V gene, CDR1 is MNHEY and CDR2 is SMNVEV (reference sequence). The V end lost 4 bases, the J end lost 8 bases, and 18 bases lay between the germline ends. This CDR3 is CASSSQGLVGEPQHF. The DNA for the CDR3 is TGTGCCAGCAGTTCACAGGGCCTGGTCGGGGAGCCCCAGCATTTT.

V is TRBV3-1 (or the pseudogene TRBV3-2) and J is TRBJ2-5, with 9 bases fitting TRBD2. The CDR3 runs 13 residues. CDR1 and CDR2 from the germline V gene are LGHDT and YNNKEL (reference sequence). V shed 1 base and J 10 bases; nucleotides not matched to a gene: 4. The CDR3 sequence: CASSQVSGGYQYF. The DNA of the CDR3 is TGTGCCAGCAGCCAAGTTAGCGGGGGATACCAGTACTTC.

This chain uses TRBV29-1 with TRBJ2-7, with no clear D. The CDR3 runs to 15 residues. Germline CDR1 is SQVTM and CDR2 is ANQGSEA. V was trimmed by 6 bases and J by 3 bases, leaving 21 bases between them. In nucleotides, the CDR3 is TGCAGCGTCATACAGATTCCCCAAAAAATCTACGAGCAGTACTTC. It encodes CSVIQIPQKIYEQYF.

The J gene is TRBJ1-2, the V gene TRBV5-4; D unresolved. The CDR3 contains 13 residues. The V gene lost 0 bases and the J gene lost 5 bases, with 8 bases spanning the gap. Looked up from germline, CDR1 is SGHNT and CDR2 is YYREEE (reference sequence). The CDR3 protein is CASSLGGFYGYTF. CDR3 bases: TGTGCCAGCAGCTTGGGAGGTTTTTATGGCTACACCTTC.

The chain carries TRBV5-1 and TRBJ1-4; 7 bases map to TRBD1. The CDR3 is made up of 16 amino acids. V trimming: 4 bases; J trimming: 8 bases; junction bases outside the gene matches: 14. The germline V gene has CDR1 SGHRS and CDR2 YFSETQ. CDR3 sequence: CASSPWDSAVGEKLFF. The CDR3 DNA sequence: TGCGCCAGCAGCCCCTGGGACAGCGCCGTGGGGGAAAAACTGTTTTTT.

The chain combines TRBV30 with TRBJ1-4, with 8 bases lining up with TRBD1. The CDR3 is 14 residues long. Germline loops: CDR1 GTSNPN, CDR2 SVGIG (reference sequence). Trimming removed 3 bases from V and 12 bases from J; junction bases left unmatched: 12. CDR3 protein: CAWRLQGAGYELFF. CDR3 in DNA: TGTGCCTGGAGGCTTCAGGGGGCAGGATACGAACTGTTTTTT.

The chain couples TRBV5-6 to TRBJ2-7, with TRBD2 identical over 8 bases. V lost 0 bases and J lost 7; bases outside the gene matches: 15. Germline V gives CDR1 SGHDT, CDR2 YYEEEE. CDR3 length: 17 residues. CDR3 protein: CASSLGTDWRLAREQYF. Here the CDR3 DNA reads TGTGCCAGCAGCTTGGGTACAGACTGGAGACTAGCGCGGGAGCAGTACTTC.